This T cell receptor beta chain was sequenced for a study of CD8 T cells in ankylosing spondylitis. Study observations and caveats: Relatively rare in peripheral blood, disease-linked clones were also CD8+. A motif of 7 to 9 highly homologous TCR beta variants was seen as apparently characteristic of ankylosing spondylitis blood. Disease-associated clones were reportedly significantly overrepresented in matched ankylosing spondylitis synovial fluid. A number of the motif variants had already been described in reactive arthritis synovial fluid and blood.

Generation of TCR beta libraries employed quantitative 5'-RACE incorporating molecular barcodes. TCRdb independently ran MiXCR on the 5' RACE reads; one entry per CDR3 protein. The table has about 700,000 distinct CDR3 sequences, around 17% seen once. This clonotype was seen more than once but under ten times. Its antigen is unidentified. CDR1 and CDR2 (germline): SGHDN, FVKESK. The CDR3 extends over 15 amino acids. V dropped 3 bases and J dropped 8 bases, with 16 bases sitting between them. The sequencing sample was made of blood, either unsorted or a sorted T cell fraction (not recorded which). The rearrangement links TRBV14 to TRBJ2-2; TRBD2 might be the D (5 bases). This sequence was found in a male donor with ankylosing spondylitis. The CDR3 coding sequence is TGTGCCAGCAGCCACGGAGGACTGTTCGCGGGGGAGCTGTTTTTT. Its translation: CASSHGGLFAGELFF.